This T cell receptor (beta chain) was found in a study of T cells in Graves' hyperthyroidism and ophthalmopathy (dated by TCRdb to about 2019). In terms of the full investigation: Peripheral blood samples were taken at the time of initial diagnosis, prior to any treatment. After blood sampling, hyperthyroidism patients were treated with methimazole at a starting dose of 30 mg daily, and ophthalmopathy patients were treated with high-dose intravenous methylprednisolone. An independent validation cohort of some 18 hyperthyroidism patients and 15 or so patients who later progressed to ophthalmopathy tested prospective prediction of ophthalmopathy. In roughly six Graves' hyperthyroidism patients, the study also compared T-cell repertoires from thyroid tissue with T-cell repertoires from blood. To identify distinguishing TCR V-J signatures, a discovery cohort of around 100 patients was used, comprising approximately 40 with Graves' ophthalmopathy and under 60 with stable Graves' hyperthyroidism. TCR Vbeta CDR3 sequencing of 120 to 150 peripheral blood samples (under 45 ophthalmopathy, 75 to 80 hyperthyroidism and approximately 17 progressor patients) is reported in the paper. The 100 discovery patients were randomly split 7:3 into training and test sets. Study-level results and caveats: A 13 V-J signature model separated ophthalmopathy from stable hyperthyroidism, with just over 85% sensitivity and 81% to 83% specificity in cross-validation and 80%/75% in testing. No statistical method was used to fix the sample size in advance, and group allocation was not hidden from the investigators. During validation, the model predicted progression to ophthalmopathy a median of around 7 months ahead of onset, with 70.59% sensitivity and under 85% specificity. Most expanded thyroid clonotypes (frequency above 0.001) were also detected in blood, suggesting blood repertoires may reflect thyroid immune responses.

Germline trimming: 5 bases from V, 4 bases from J; junction bases outside gene matches: 8. The CDR3 runs 15 amino acids, cysteine and phenylalanine included. Only the CDR3 portion is preserved as DNA: 45 bases, with reading frame beginning at the first base. As encoded in the germline V gene, CDR1 is SGHDN while CDR2 is FVKESK. Notes on this clonotype: Its antigen is currently not known. Base qualities are not at hand, and no much larger clone is one base apart.

In the ophthalmopathy patients, disease was moderately to severely active, with a Clinical Activity Score of 3 or more, a NOSPECS grade of 4 or more, and a duration of less than 3 months. Exclusion was applied to patients with uncontrolled infections, other autoimmune diseases, pregnancy or lactation. Clinical symptoms, serum thyroxine and TRAb, thyroid ultrasound, and orbital computed tomography formed the basis for the diagnoses. PBMCs were separated from roughly 10 ml of fresh peripheral blood using Ficoll-Paque density gradient centrifugation. Total RNA was extracted using Trizol reagent, and RNA quality was assessed on an Agilent 2100 Bioanalyzer. TCR beta CDR3 regions were amplified from RNA transcripts. For the first round of RT-PCR on the TCR CDR3, the HTBI primer set was used together with the Qiagen OneStep RT-PCR kit. Libraries were constructed in a second round of multiplex PCR, after which size selection and purification were performed. Libraries were sequenced paired-end with 100 bp reads on an Illumina HiSeq2000. The paper's data handling went like this. SOAPnuke was used to process the raw data, removing reads that contained adapters or uncalled bases, had a mean Phred below 15, or lacked an exact match to the constant primer or identifier. High-quality paired reads were merged using COPE v1.2.5, and each unique nucleotide sequence was defined as a clonotype. MiTCR v1.1 was used to align clonotypes to the IMGT TRBV, TRBD and TRBJ reference segments. The analysis was restricted to V-J combinations with a frequency above 0.0001, which together covered 99% to 99.2% of the repertoires. A TCS score was defined as the ratio between F50 (clonal expansion) and ExV (chaos), using BLOSUM62-based TCRdist between CDR3 peptides within each V-J. Welch's t-statistics and random forest reduced around 550 V-J features to around 14, which were used in a naive Bayes classifier (R e1071). TCRdb passed the public sequencing reads through fastp at Q25 and MiXCR, retaining productive beta sequences. Records with the same CDR3 protein are collapsed into one entry carrying the most frequent genes and DNA. These V and J calls derive from TCRdb rather than the authors' analysis. In all, the sample holds about 350,000 distinct CDR3 sequences, and over 15% of those were seen once. Roughly a sixth of the sample is in the top ten clones.

This receptor chain uses TRBV14 and TRBJ1-2, with 9 central nucleotides matching TRBD1. The receptor was derived from a woman aged 40 to 50 with Graves' ophthalmopathy. The source material was blood. The CDR3 reads CASSTGGADSYGYTF. The DNA sequence follows: TGTGCCAGCAGCACAGGGGGCGCCGACTCCTATGGCTACACCTTC.